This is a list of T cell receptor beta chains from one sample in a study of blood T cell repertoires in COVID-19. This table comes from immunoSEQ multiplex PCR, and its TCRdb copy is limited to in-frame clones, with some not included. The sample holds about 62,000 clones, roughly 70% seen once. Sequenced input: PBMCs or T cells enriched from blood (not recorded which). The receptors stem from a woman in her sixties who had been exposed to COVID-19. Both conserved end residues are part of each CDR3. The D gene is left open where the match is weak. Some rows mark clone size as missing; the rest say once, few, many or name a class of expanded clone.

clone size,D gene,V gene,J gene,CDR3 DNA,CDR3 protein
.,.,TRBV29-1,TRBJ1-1,TGCAGCGTTGAAGAACAGAGCTTTGAAGCTTTCTTT,CSVEEQSFEAFF
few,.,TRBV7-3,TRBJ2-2,TGTGCCAGCAGCCGCGACACCGGGGAGCTGTTTTTT,CASSRDTGELFF
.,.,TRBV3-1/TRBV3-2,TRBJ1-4,TGTGCCAGCAGCCAACACGGAGCGGAAAAACTGTTTTTT,CASSQHGAEKLFF
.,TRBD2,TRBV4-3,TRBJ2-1,TGCGCCAGCAGCCAGGAGCTAGCGGACTACAATGAGCAGTTCTTC,CASSQELADYNEQFF
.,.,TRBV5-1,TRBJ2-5,TGCGCCAGCAGCTTCTCGGGCGGGAACCTCCGGGAGACCCAGTACTTC,CASSFSGGNLRETQYF
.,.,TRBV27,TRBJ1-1,TGTGCCAGCAGGGCGGGGGGGATGAACACTGAAGCTTTCTTT,CASRAGGMNTEAFF
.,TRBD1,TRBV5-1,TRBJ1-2,TGCGCCAGCTCCTCTGGCCCCGACAGGGCCTCTATCTATGGCTACACCTTC,CASSSGPDRASIYGYTF
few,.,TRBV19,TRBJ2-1,TGTGCCAGTAGTATGGTGCTTCGGGATGAGCAGTTCTTC,CASSMVLRDEQFF
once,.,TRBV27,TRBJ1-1,TGTGCCAGCAGAAGTGGGGGGTACACTGAAGCTTTCTTT,CASRSGGYTEAFF
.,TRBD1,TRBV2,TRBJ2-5,TGTGCCAGCATCGAACAGGGGCCGGGGAAAGAGACCCAGTACTTC,CASIEQGPGKETQYF
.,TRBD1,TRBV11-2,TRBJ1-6,TGTGCCAGCAGCTTAGATTTCGGGACAGCTAATTCACCCCTCCACTTT,CASSLDFGTANSPLHF
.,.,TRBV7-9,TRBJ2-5,TGTGCCAGCAGCCAAATACTAGAGCAAGAGACCCAGTACTTC,CASSQILEQETQYF
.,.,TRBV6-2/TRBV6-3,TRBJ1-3,TGTGCCAGCAGCTCGCGACAGCGCTCTGGAAACACCATATATTTT,CASSSRQRSGNTIYF
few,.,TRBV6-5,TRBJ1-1,TGTGCCAGCAGGAGCCCTCGAGGTGAAGCTTTCTTT,CASRSPRGEAFF
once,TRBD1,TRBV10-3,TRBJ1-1,TGTGCCATCAGACGGGACAGGGGGGGAAACACTGAAGCTTTCTTT,CAIRRDRGGNTEAFF
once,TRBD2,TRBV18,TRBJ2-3,TGTGCCAGCTCACCACCCTTCGCGGGGCGGGGGGCAGATACGCAGTATTTT,CASSPPFAGRGADTQYF
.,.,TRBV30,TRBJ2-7,TGTGCCTGGATACAGGGTGGGGGCCACGAGCAGTACTTC,CAWIQGGGHEQYF
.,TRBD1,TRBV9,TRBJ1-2,TGTGCCAGCACCATGGGACAGGGAAACTATGGCTACACCTTC,CASTMGQGNYGYTF
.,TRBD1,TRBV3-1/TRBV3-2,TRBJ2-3,TGTGCCAGCAGCCAAGAGAGGGGGCCAACGCAGTATTTT,CASSQERGPTQYF
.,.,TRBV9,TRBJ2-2,TGTGCCAGCAGCGAGTCACTTGCGAACACCGGGGAGCTGTTTTTT,CASSESLANTGELFF
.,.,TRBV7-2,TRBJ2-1,TGTGCCAGCAGCTTAGTCAGGGGAAATGAGCAGTTCTTC,CASSLVRGNEQFF
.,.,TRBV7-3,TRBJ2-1,TGTGCCAGCAGCTTAGCGGGGGCTCGGAATGAGCAGTTCTTC,CASSLAGARNEQFF
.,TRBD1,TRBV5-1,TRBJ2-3,TGCGCCAGCAGCTTGGCAGGGGGCCCCACAGATACGCAGTATTTT,CASSLAGGPTDTQYF
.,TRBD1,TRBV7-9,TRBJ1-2,TGTGCCAGCAGCCAGACCGGGACAGTTGGCTACACCTTC,CASSQTGTVGYTF
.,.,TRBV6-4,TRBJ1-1,TGTGCCAGCAGTCTACAGGAGCACACTGAAGCTTTCTTT,CASSLQEHTEAFF
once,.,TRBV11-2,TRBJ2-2,TGTGCCAGCAGCCCATACACCGGGGAGCTGTTTTTT,CASSPYTGELFF
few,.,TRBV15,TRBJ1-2,TGTGCCACCAGCAGACTTTCAAGTGAGGACAGATCCGGCTACACCTTC,CATSRLSSEDRSGYTF
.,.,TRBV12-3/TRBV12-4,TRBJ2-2,TGTGCCAGCAGGGAGGGTATGACCGGGGAGCTGTTTTTT,CASREGMTGELFF
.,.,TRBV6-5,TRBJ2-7,TGTGCCAGCACCCAGGGTAGTAGGGACTACGAGCAGTACTTC,CASTQGSRDYEQYF
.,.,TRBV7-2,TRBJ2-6,TGTGCCAGCAGCTTTACAGGCTCCTCTGGGGCCAACGTCCTGACTTTC,CASSFTGSSGANVLTF
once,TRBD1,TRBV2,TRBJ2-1,TGTGCCAGCAGTCAAGACAGGGGGACTTACAATGAGCAGTTCTTC,CASSQDRGTYNEQFF
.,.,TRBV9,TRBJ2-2,TGTGCCAGCAGCGCCGCGTTTTACACCGGGGAGCTGTTTTTT,CASSAAFYTGELFF
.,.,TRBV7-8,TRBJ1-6,TGTGCCAGCAGCCCCCACTGGGGGCCCAATTATAATTCACCCCTCCACTTT,CASSPHWGPNYNSPLHF
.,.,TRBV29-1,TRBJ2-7,TGCAGCGTGGCACAGGACCACGAGCAGTACTTC,CSVAQDHEQYF
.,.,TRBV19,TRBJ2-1,TGTGCCAGTAGGACCTGGGCGGGGGCCAACCTATACAATGAGCAGTTCTTC,CASRTWAGANLYNEQFF